Below, 9 T cell receptor beta chains from the same sample are listed, as sequenced in a study of blood T cells in healthy people across ages. Primed by a sample-barcoded 5' primer and a J-beta primer mix, a second PCR proceeded for about 7 to 12 cycles. TCRdb called the 5' RACE reads again in MiXCR, with one record for every CDR3 protein. The table has about 630,000 distinct CDR3 sequences, roughly 21% seen once; the top ten hold roughly 3.6%. The material sequenced was blood. These receptors all stem from a man between 65 and 85 years old in good health.

The rearrangement links TRBV6-1 to TRBJ2-5, with a tentative D call TRBD2 (6 bases). The CDR3 spans 14 residues. Germline values: CDR1 MNHNS, CDR2 SASEGT. Trimming left V 4 bases short and J 1 base short, with 10 bases between. The CDR3 loop reads CASSGPRGQETQYF. CDR3 nucleotides: TGTGCCAGCAGTGGACCGCGGGGCCAAGAGACCCAGTACTTC.

The table lists this clonotype with a few counts. This chain uses TRBV7-9 with TRBJ2-5; maybe TRBD2 (5 bases). The CDR3 runs 12 residues. CDR1 is SEHNR, CDR2 FQNEAQ, per germline (reference sequence). V was trimmed by 2 bases and J by 14 bases, leaving 15 bases between them. This chain's CDR3 is CASSLRPDGVYF. CDR3 sequence (DNA): TGTGCCAGCAGCTTACGCCCCGACGGGGTTTACTTC.

A few counts support this clonotype. The chain uses TRBV7-9 and TRBJ2-5, with unresolved D. The CDR3 length is 13 residues. V was pared by 0 bases and J by 5 bases, with 7 bases between. The germline gives CDR1 SEHNR, CDR2 FQNEAQ (reference sequence). The CDR3 loop reads CASSLASLETQYF. In DNA form, the CDR3 reads TGTGCCAGCAGCTTAGCAAGTCTTGAGACCCAGTACTTC.

This clonotype has only a few counts. The chain carries TRBV20-1 and TRBJ2-1; possible D gene TRBD2, 6 bases. The CDR3 sequence is 15 residues long. Trimming removed 1 base at V and 0 bases at J, with 10 bases between. CDR1 and CDR2 (germline): DFQATT, SNEGSKA (reference sequence). This CDR3 reads CSARVRRDSYNEQFF. The CDR3 bases are TGCAGTGCTAGAGTCCGGAGGGACTCCTACAATGAGCAGTTCTTC.

There are a few counts of this clonotype. This chain uses TRBV19 with TRBJ2-7, with 11 nucleotides matching TRBD1. J was trimmed by 5 bases and V by 5 bases; bases with no gene match: 8. Germline V gene lookup returns CDR1 LNHDA and CDR2 SQIVND (reference sequence). The CDR3 extends over 15 amino acids. CDR3 residues: CASSPLRDRGNEQYF. In DNA, the CDR3 is TGTGCCAGTAGTCCACTCCGGGACAGGGGGAACGAGCAGTACTTC.

V gene TRBV7-3 combines with J gene TRBJ2-3; D perhaps matches TRBD2 (6 bases). V dropped 3 bases and J dropped 0 bases, with 16 bases sitting between them. Germline lookup yields CDR1 SGHTA and CDR2 FQGTGA. CDR3 length: 17 residues. CDR3 region: CASSFTPLASSTDTQYF. In DNA, the CDR3 is TGTGCCAGCAGCTTCACGCCCCTAGCGAGTAGCACAGATACGCAGTATTTT. Full variable domain (missing parts from reference TRBV7-3 and TRBJ2-3): GAGVSQTPSNKVTEKGKYVELRCDPISGHTALYWYRQSLGQGPEFLIYFQGTGAADDSGLPNDRFFAVRPEGSVSTLKIQRTERGDSAVYLCASSFTPLASSTDTQYFGPGTRLTVL.

The V gene is TRBV12-3 or TRBV12-4, the J gene TRBJ2-1; D is possibly TRBD2 (5 bases). This CDR3 contains 14 residues. Trimming shortened V by 6 bases and J by 1 base, and 10 bases separated the two germline ends. CDR3 DNA: TGTGCCAGCAGCTTAAAGCGGTCCTACAATGAGCAGTTCTTC. Protein product: CASSLKRSYNEQFF.

This clonotype showed up just a few times. The rearrangement uses TRBV10-2 and TRBJ2-1; TRBD2 aligns across 11 bases. Germline CDR1 is WSHSY and CDR2 is SAAADI. This CDR3 region has 15 residues. With 5 bases clipped from V and 5 bases from J, the junction kept 5 bases outside the gene matches. In DNA, the CDR3 is TGCGCCAGCAGTCCAACTAGCGGGAGAAACAATGAGCAGTTCTTC. The encoded protein is CASSPTSGRNNEQFF.

In its sample, this clonotype was seen a few times. The gene calls are TRBV12-3 or TRBV12-4 and TRBJ2-3; D is uncertain. V was cut by 4 bases and J by 2 bases, with 16 bases left in between. The length of the CDR3 is 16 residues. Here the CDR3 reads CASSYRLVENTDTQYF. CDR3 coding DNA: TGTGCCAGCAGTTACCGTCTCGTAGAAAACACAGATACGCAGTATTTT.